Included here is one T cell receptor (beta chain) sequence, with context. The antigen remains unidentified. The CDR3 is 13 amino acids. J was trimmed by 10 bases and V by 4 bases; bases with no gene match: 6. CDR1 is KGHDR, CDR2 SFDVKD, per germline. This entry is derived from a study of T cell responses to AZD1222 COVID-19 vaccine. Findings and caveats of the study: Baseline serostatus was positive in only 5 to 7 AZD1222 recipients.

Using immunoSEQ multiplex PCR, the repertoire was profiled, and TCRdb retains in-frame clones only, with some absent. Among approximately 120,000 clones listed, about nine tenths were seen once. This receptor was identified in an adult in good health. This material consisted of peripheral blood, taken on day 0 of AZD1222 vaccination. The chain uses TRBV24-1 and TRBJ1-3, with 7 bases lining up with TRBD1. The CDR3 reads CATSDRMDRTIYF. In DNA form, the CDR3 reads TGTGCCACCAGTGACCGCATGGACAGGACCATATATTTT.